This record covers a single T cell receptor (beta chain). Compared with germline, one end of the junction differs, possibly owing to a read error. Primers used in a second PCR of about 7 to 12 cycles were a sample-barcoded 5' primer and a J-beta primer mix. Via MiXCR, TCRdb re-called the 5' RACE reads, giving one row per CDR3 protein. The table records roughly 1.9 million distinct CDR3 sequences, roughly two fifths of them present only once. This record comes from a study of blood T cells in healthy people across ages. They isolated at least 6 million PBMCs from each sample. The CDR3 loop spans 12 amino acids. Per the germline V gene, CDR1 is MDHEN and CDR2 is SYDVKM.

Sequencing input: blood. This TCR was sampled from a human donor in good health. The chain joins TRBV28 to TRBJ1-2, with no clear D. This CDR3 reads CASSSTVYVYTF. The CDR3 DNA is TGTGCCAGCAGTTCCACAGTATATGTCTACACCTTC.